This record concerns one TCR beta chain sequence. A few counts support this clone. Its antigen is not yet known. No base-level quality is on record; no much larger clone is a single base apart. This sample stems from a study of beta chain features in type 1 diabetes (dated by TCRdb to 2016 to 2019). Some background on the complete study: Mean age, gender distribution, total cell number and subset yield did not differ between patients and healthy donors. A total of around 100 million sorted cells were examined across all samples, and RNA yield correlated strongly with the number of cells per subset. Regulatory and stem cell-like memory subsets were obtained from only 8 patients and roughly 8 healthy donors, while naive and central memory subsets were obtained from all 30 or so donors. In the study, recently diagnosed type 1 diabetes patients and matched healthy donors were compared on the TCRB repertoires of their sorted circulating CD4+ T cell subsets. What the research found in general, with its limitations: At VDJ recombination sites, type 1 diabetes patients had fewer insertions and more deleted nucleotides, which implies abnormalities in thymic rearrangement. In all four CD4+ subsets, TCRB CDR3 length was moderately but significantly shorter in type 1 diabetes patients. Because cDNA was sequenced instead of genomic DNA, activated cells with high expression could be over-represented, although the groups did not differ in activation or CD3 levels. Only small numbers of individuals were included in the HLA sub-analyses, which left unresolved whether HLA type had any influence on TCRB rearrangement. PCR might favor shorter templates, but patient and control samples were amplified and corrected together, so any skew would affect both groups equally. The naive, central memory and regulatory TCRB repertoires appeared to resemble one another more closely among patients than among healthy donors.

Spanning cysteine to phenylalanine, the CDR3 consists of 13 amino acids. CDR3 DNA only is kept here, 39 bases in frame from base 1. The junction shows trimming of 5 bases on V and 8 bases on J, plus 15 bases between the germline ends. CDR1 and CDR2 were assigned from the germline V gene (reference sequence) as MNHEY and SMNVEV. A single peripheral blood draw of around 0.11 L on average was collected from each donor into heparinised tubes. Naive, central memory, regulatory and stem cell-like memory CD4+ T cells were sorted on a BD FACSAria II using a panel including CD45RO, CCR7, CD25, CD127, CD95 and CD27. All sorted populations exceeded 95% purity. PBMCs were separated immediately by Lymphoprep density gradient centrifugation and were stained directly, without being cultured. To minimize batch effects, samples were stained and sorted in pairs, one healthy donor with one patient per experiment. The High Capacity cDNA Reverse Transcription Kit was used to reverse transcribe all of the isolated RNA, meaning that expressed TCRB transcripts were what got sequenced. Deep immunoSEQ sequencing was applied to naive, central memory and regulatory T cell samples, giving an average of about 3.6 million total reads per sample. Sorted cells were lysed in RLT buffer, and RNA was extracted using DNase-treated RNeasy Micro or Mini kits according to cell number. Each cell subset was processed on its own to prevent cross-contamination, while patient and healthy donor samples were processed together. The immunoSEQ multiplex PCR was used to amplify TCRB sequences from cDNA, yielding 87-bp fragments that span the CDR3 region. Sequencing of the amplicons was performed on the Illumina HiSeq platform. On the study's bioinformatics: PCR bias was computationally corrected using synthetic template baselines, reads within Hamming distance 2 were collapsed, and singletons that could not be merged were discarded. Reads were aligned to IMGT to assign V, D and J genes, CDR3 length, and insertions or deletions at six rearrangement sites. Within each subset, clonotype counts were normalized to sorted cell number, after which true diversity and Gini coefficients were computed with the tcR R package. Repertoire sharing was quantified using the overlap coefficient calculated on TCRB nucleotide sequences. The immuneACCESS repertoire file appears here via TCRdb, limited to in-frame rearrangements. These files lack a portion of the clones; in checked studies, under half of the deficit traces to unresolved V genes, and the cause of the others is not known. The V and J calls and clone size come from that table; D and trimming were worked out from the DNA. This sample has approximately 170,000 clones in its table, and about 9.1% of those were observed once. The leading ten clones occupy approximately 2.2% of the sample.

The sample was central memory CD4+ T cells from blood. The chain was built from TRBV27 and TRBJ1-1, with TRBD1 tentatively as D gene (5 bases match). This TCR was recovered from a woman aged 18-29 years in good health. The CDR3 region has the sequence CASSNPASGEAFF. The DNA sequence reads TGTGCCAGCAGTAACCCTGCCTCAGGGGAAGCTTTCTTT.